These T cell receptor beta chains were read from a single sample in a study of cytomegalovirus exposure and HLA in healthy donors. Method: immunoSEQ multiplex PCR; TCRdb's copy keeps in-frame clones and lacks some. This table holds 100,000 to 150,000 clones, 81% found once. Material for sequencing was PBMCs. The receptor source for this set is a man in his forties in good health and CMV-seronegative. CDR3s include the opening cysteine and the closing phenylalanine or tryptophan. The order of the fields is CDR3 protein, CDR3 DNA, clone size, J gene, D gene, V gene. D genes are given only for firm matches. Some rows have no size entry. The others give once, few or many, or a class for an expanded clone.

CDR3 protein: CASSRPQGLNTEAFF; CDR3 DNA: TGTGCCAGCAGCCGGCCGCAGGGGCTCAACACTGAAGCTTTCTTT; clone size: -; J gene: TRBJ1-1; D gene: -; V gene: TRBV5-4
CDR3 protein: CASSPREGKDTEAFF; CDR3 DNA: TGTGCCAGCAGCCCGCGGGAGGGAAAAGACACTGAAGCTTTCTTT; clone size: -; J gene: TRBJ1-1; D gene: -; V gene: TRBV7-9
CDR3 protein: CASSPSQGFGTEAFF; CDR3 DNA: TGTGCCAGCTCACCTTCTCAGGGGTTCGGCACTGAAGCTTTCTTT; clone size: -; J gene: TRBJ1-1; D gene: -; V gene: TRBV18
CDR3 protein: CASSPAGGPEAFF; CDR3 DNA: TGTGCCAGCAGTCCAGCAGGGGGCCCTGAAGCTTTCTTT; clone size: -; J gene: TRBJ1-1; D gene: TRBD1; V gene: TRBV7-3
CDR3 protein: CASSQGSHINTGELFF; CDR3 DNA: TGTGCCAGCAGCCAGGGGAGTCACATAAACACCGGGGAGCTGTTTTTT; clone size: -; J gene: TRBJ2-2; D gene: -; V gene: TRBV16
CDR3 protein: CASSHPAGQAGELFF; CDR3 DNA: TGCGCCAGCAGCCACCCCGCGGGGCAGGCCGGGGAGCTGTTTTTT; clone size: -; J gene: TRBJ2-2; D gene: -; V gene: TRBV4-1
CDR3 protein: CATLSLRADEQFF; CDR3 DNA: TGTGCCACCCTTTCTCTTAGAGCCGATGAGCAGTTCTTC; clone size: -; J gene: TRBJ2-1; D gene: -; V gene: TRBV2
CDR3 protein: CASSIGNTDEKLFF; CDR3 DNA: TGTGCCAGTAGTATAGGCAATACAGATGAAAAACTGTTTTTT; clone size: -; J gene: TRBJ1-4; D gene: -; V gene: TRBV19
CDR3 protein: CASSHEGWDRSNSPLHF; CDR3 DNA: TGTGCCAGCAGTCATGAGGGGTGGGACAGAAGTAATTCACCCCTCCACTTT; clone size: few; J gene: TRBJ1-6; D gene: TRBD1; V gene: TRBV4-2
CDR3 protein: CASSLRTGGFEAFF; CDR3 DNA: TGTGCCAGCAGTTTACGGACAGGGGGCTTTGAAGCTTTCTTT; clone size: once; J gene: TRBJ1-1; D gene: TRBD1; V gene: TRBV27
CDR3 protein: CASGTGVYNEQFF; CDR3 DNA: TGTGCCAGCGGGACAGGGGTGTACAATGAGCAGTTCTTC; clone size: -; J gene: TRBJ2-1; D gene: TRBD1; V gene: TRBV11-3
CDR3 protein: CASSVLSGVGNEKLFF; CDR3 DNA: TGTGCCAGCAGCGTACTTTCAGGGGTCGGAAATGAAAAACTGTTTTTT; clone size: once; J gene: TRBJ1-4; D gene: -; V gene: TRBV7-9
CDR3 protein: CASSNRDSSTDTQYF; CDR3 DNA: TGCGCCAGCAGCAACCGGGACAGCAGCACAGATACGCAGTATTTT; clone size: -; J gene: TRBJ2-3; D gene: TRBD1; V gene: TRBV4-3
CDR3 protein: CASSRRDTGGGYGYTF; CDR3 DNA: TGTGCCAGCAGCCGCCGAGACACAGGGGGCGGCTATGGCTACACCTTC; clone size: once; J gene: TRBJ1-2; D gene: TRBD1; V gene: TRBV4-2
CDR3 protein: CASSLYQGNTGELFF; CDR3 DNA: TGCGCCAGCAGCTTGTATCAGGGGAACACCGGGGAGCTGTTTTTT; clone size: -; J gene: TRBJ2-2; D gene: -; V gene: TRBV5-1
CDR3 protein: CASSLAGGEGREAFF; CDR3 DNA: TGCGCCAGCAGCTTGGCCGGCGGGGAAGGCCGGGAAGCTTTCTTT; clone size: -; J gene: TRBJ1-1; D gene: -; V gene: TRBV5-1
CDR3 protein: CASSLALLGQANTEAFF; CDR3 DNA: TGCGCCAGCAGCTTGGCACTTTTGGGACAGGCAAACACTGAAGCTTTCTTT; clone size: -; J gene: TRBJ1-1; D gene: TRBD1; V gene: TRBV5-1
CDR3 protein: CAWSVPGHPSGTEAFF; CDR3 DNA: TGTGCCTGGAGTGTACCGGGACACCCCTCGGGGACTGAAGCTTTCTTT; clone size: -; J gene: TRBJ1-1; D gene: -; V gene: TRBV30
CDR3 protein: CAWSVEHLSEQYF; CDR3 DNA: TGTGCCTGGAGTGTAGAACACCTCTCCGAGCAGTACTTC; clone size: -; J gene: TRBJ2-7; D gene: -; V gene: TRBV30
CDR3 protein: CASTPESYNEQFF; CDR3 DNA: TGTGCCAGCACTCCGGAGTCTTACAATGAGCAGTTCTTC; clone size: -; J gene: TRBJ2-1; D gene: -; V gene: TRBV7-9
CDR3 protein: CASTVRIRAFGYTF; CDR3 DNA: TGTGCCAGCACCGTAAGAATCAGGGCGTTCGGCTACACCTTC; clone size: -; J gene: TRBJ1-2; D gene: -; V gene: TRBV6-1
CDR3 protein: CASSDTPYGYTF; CDR3 DNA: TGTGCCAGCAGCGACACCCCCTATGGCTACACCTTC; clone size: -; J gene: TRBJ1-2; D gene: -; V gene: TRBV6-5
CDR3 protein: CASSPRQGDSYGYTF; CDR3 DNA: TGTGCCAGCTCACCACGACAGGGGGATAGCTATGGCTACACCTTC; clone size: -; J gene: TRBJ1-2; D gene: TRBD1; V gene: TRBV18
CDR3 protein: CASSHPTDNTEAFF; CDR3 DNA: TGTGCCAGCAGCCACCCAACAGACAACACTGAAGCTTTCTTT; clone size: -; J gene: TRBJ1-1; D gene: -; V gene: TRBV14
CDR3 protein: CASSVSGINTDTQYF; CDR3 DNA: TGTGCCAGCAGCGTAAGCGGGATTAACACAGATACGCAGTATTTT; clone size: -; J gene: TRBJ2-3; D gene: TRBD2; V gene: TRBV9
CDR3 protein: CASSLQLRTEAFF; CDR3 DNA: TGTGCCAGCAGCTTACAGTTGAGGACTGAAGCTTTCTTT; clone size: -; J gene: TRBJ1-1; D gene: -; V gene: TRBV7-2
CDR3 protein: CASSYTRGHGYTF; CDR3 DNA: TGTGCCAGTAGTTACACAAGGGGCCATGGCTACACCTTC; clone size: few; J gene: TRBJ1-2; D gene: -; V gene: TRBV19
CDR3 protein: CATEGGTAYNEQFF; CDR3 DNA: TGTGCCACGGAAGGGGGAACTGCCTACAATGAGCAGTTCTTC; clone size: few; J gene: TRBJ2-1; D gene: -; V gene: TRBV7-9
CDR3 protein: CSASGQETQYF; CDR3 DNA: TGCAGTGCTAGCGGCCAAGAGACCCAGTACTTC; clone size: -; J gene: TRBJ2-5; D gene: -; V gene: TRBV20-1
CDR3 protein: CASSSGQGMNTEAFF; CDR3 DNA: TGCGCCAGCAGCTCCGGACAGGGGATGAACACTGAAGCTTTCTTT; clone size: -; J gene: TRBJ1-1; D gene: TRBD1; V gene: TRBV5-1
CDR3 protein: CASSEGSLGTVVVKLFF; CDR3 DNA: TGTGCCAGCAGTGAAGGAAGTTTGGGGACAGTAGTTGTAAAACTGTTTTTT; clone size: -; J gene: TRBJ1-4; D gene: TRBD1; V gene: TRBV2
CDR3 protein: CASRLGGVETQYF; CDR3 DNA: TGCGCCAGCAGGCTAGGGGGGGTAGAGACCCAGTACTTC; clone size: -; J gene: TRBJ2-5; D gene: -; V gene: TRBV5-1
CDR3 protein: CASSWDSEETQYF; CDR3 DNA: TGTGCCAGCAGCTGGGACTCCGAAGAGACCCAGTACTTC; clone size: -; J gene: TRBJ2-5; D gene: -; V gene: TRBV5-8
CDR3 protein: CASSLGDREWNEQFF; CDR3 DNA: TGTGCCAGCAGCTTGGGGGACAGGGAATGGAATGAGCAGTTCTTC; clone size: -; J gene: TRBJ2-1; D gene: TRBD1; V gene: TRBV5-6
CDR3 protein: CASSLDRGLRPQHF; CDR3 DNA: TGTGCCAGCAGCTTAGACAGGGGGCTTCGGCCCCAGCATTTT; clone size: -; J gene: TRBJ1-5; D gene: TRBD1; V gene: TRBV7-2
CDR3 protein: CASRGVGGNQPQHF; CDR3 DNA: TGTGCCAGCAGGGGCGTGGGTGGCAATCAGCCCCAGCATTTT; clone size: -; J gene: TRBJ1-5; D gene: -; V gene: TRBV6-5
CDR3 protein: CAWSQLGATKNIQYF; CDR3 DNA: TGTGCCTGGAGTCAGTTAGGGGCAACCAAAAACATTCAGTACTTC; clone size: -; J gene: TRBJ2-4; D gene: -; V gene: TRBV30
CDR3 protein: CASSLGSGQGVQPQHF; CDR3 DNA: TGTGCCAGCAGCTTAGGGTCGGGACAGGGGGTTCAGCCCCAGCATTTT; clone size: few; J gene: TRBJ1-5; D gene: TRBD1; V gene: TRBV7-9
CDR3 protein: CASRRTTKEKLFF; CDR3 DNA: TGCGCCAGCAGGAGGACAACAAAGGAAAAACTGTTTTTT; clone size: -; J gene: TRBJ1-4; D gene: -; V gene: TRBV4-3
CDR3 protein: CASSRGNTEAFF; CDR3 DNA: TGTGCCAGCTCACGCGGGAACACTGAAGCTTTCTTT; clone size: -; J gene: TRBJ1-1; D gene: -; V gene: TRBV18
CDR3 protein: CASSLWEGEKLFF; CDR3 DNA: TGTGCCAGCAGCCTCTGGGAGGGCGAAAAACTGTTTTTT; clone size: -; J gene: TRBJ1-4; D gene: -; V gene: TRBV7-9
CDR3 protein: CASSRGQGASETQYF; CDR3 DNA: TGTGCCAGCTCTCGGGGACAGGGGGCGAGCGAGACCCAGTACTTC; clone size: -; J gene: TRBJ2-5; D gene: TRBD1; V gene: TRBV18
CDR3 protein: CASSYKQGSNQPQHF; CDR3 DNA: TGTGCCAGCAGTTACAAACAGGGCAGCAATCAGCCCCAGCATTTT; clone size: -; J gene: TRBJ1-5; D gene: -; V gene: TRBV6-6
CDR3 protein: CASSQTGGAEKLFF; CDR3 DNA: TGTGCCAGCAGCCAGACAGGGGGGGCGGAAAAACTGTTTTTT; clone size: -; J gene: TRBJ1-4; D gene: TRBD1; V gene: TRBV7-2
CDR3 protein: CASSSPTSGRHPSEQYF; CDR3 DNA: TGTGCCAGCAGCTCCCCAACTAGCGGGAGACACCCCAGTGAGCAGTACTTC; clone size: -; J gene: TRBJ2-7; D gene: TRBD2; V gene: TRBV11-2
CDR3 protein: CASNRGQGPGGQFF; CDR3 DNA: TGTGCCAGCAACCGCGGACAGGGCCCAGGGGGGCAGTTCTTC; clone size: -; J gene: TRBJ2-1; D gene: TRBD1; V gene: TRBV9
CDR3 protein: CASSLRGSSGNTIYF; CDR3 DNA: TGTGCCAGTAGTCTCAGGGGTTCGTCTGGAAACACCATATATTTT; clone size: once; J gene: TRBJ1-3; D gene: -; V gene: TRBV19
CDR3 protein: CASSELQGNGFYGYTF; CDR3 DNA: TGTGCCAGCAGTGAATTACAGGGGAACGGATTCTATGGCTACACCTTC; clone size: once; J gene: TRBJ1-2; D gene: TRBD1; V gene: TRBV25-1
CDR3 protein: CASRASEKLFF; CDR3 DNA: TGTGCCAGCAGAGCCTCGGAAAAACTGTTTTTT; clone size: once; J gene: TRBJ1-4; D gene: -; V gene: TRBV6-5
CDR3 protein: CASSSGQAKQYF; CDR3 DNA: TGCGCCAGCAGCTCCGGACAGGCTAAGCAGTATTTT; clone size: -; J gene: TRBJ2-3; D gene: TRBD1; V gene: TRBV5-1
CDR3 protein: CASSLTRTSGSGDTQYF; CDR3 DNA: TGTGCCAGCAGCTTAACTCGGACTAGCGGGAGCGGAGATACGCAGTATTTT; clone size: -; J gene: TRBJ2-3; D gene: TRBD2; V gene: TRBV7-9
CDR3 protein: CASSLLAGGIYGYTF; CDR3 DNA: TGTGCCAGCAGCTTGTTGGCAGGGGGTATCTATGGCTACACCTTC; clone size: -; J gene: TRBJ1-2; D gene: TRBD1; V gene: TRBV5-8
CDR3 protein: CASSLASGSYEQYF; CDR3 DNA: TGTGCCAGCTCACTGGCTAGCGGCTCCTACGAGCAGTACTTC; clone size: -; J gene: TRBJ2-7; D gene: TRBD2; V gene: TRBV18
CDR3 protein: CASTGGAGRNEQFF; CDR3 DNA: TGTGCCAGCACAGGAGGGGCCGGGCGCAATGAGCAGTTCTTC; clone size: -; J gene: TRBJ2-1; D gene: -; V gene: TRBV28
CDR3 protein: CASRIDTGGYTEAFF; CDR3 DNA: TGTGCCAGCCGGATCGATACAGGGGGGTACACTGAAGCTTTCTTT; clone size: -; J gene: TRBJ1-1; D gene: TRBD1; V gene: TRBV6-5
CDR3 protein: CASSEGQNTGELFF; CDR3 DNA: TGCGCCAGCAGCGAGGGACAGAACACCGGGGAGCTGTTTTTT; clone size: -; J gene: TRBJ2-2; D gene: -; V gene: TRBV5-1